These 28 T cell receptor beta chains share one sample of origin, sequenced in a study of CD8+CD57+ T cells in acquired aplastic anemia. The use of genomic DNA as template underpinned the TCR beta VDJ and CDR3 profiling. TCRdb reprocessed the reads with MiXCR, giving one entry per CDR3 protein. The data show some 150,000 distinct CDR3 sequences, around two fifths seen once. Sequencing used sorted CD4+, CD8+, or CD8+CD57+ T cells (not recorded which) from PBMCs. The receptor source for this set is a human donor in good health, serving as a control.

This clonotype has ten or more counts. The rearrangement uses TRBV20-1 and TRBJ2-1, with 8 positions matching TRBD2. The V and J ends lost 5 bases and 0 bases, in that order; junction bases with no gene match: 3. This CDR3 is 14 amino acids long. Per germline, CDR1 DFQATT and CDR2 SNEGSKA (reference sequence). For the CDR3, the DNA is TGCAGTGCTCGTAGCGGGGCCTCCTACAATGAGCAGTTCTTC. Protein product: CSARSGASYNEQFF.

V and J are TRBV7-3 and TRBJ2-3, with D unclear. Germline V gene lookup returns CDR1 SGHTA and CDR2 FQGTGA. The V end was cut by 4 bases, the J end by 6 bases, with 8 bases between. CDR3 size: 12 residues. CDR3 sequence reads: CASSSLLDTQYF. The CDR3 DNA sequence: TGTGCCAGCAGCTCCCTCTTGGATACGCAGTATTTT.

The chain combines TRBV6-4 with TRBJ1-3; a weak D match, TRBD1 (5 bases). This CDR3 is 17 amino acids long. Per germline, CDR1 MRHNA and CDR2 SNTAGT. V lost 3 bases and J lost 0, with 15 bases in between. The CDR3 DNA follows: TGTGCCAGCAGTGAAAGTAGGCTCAGGGACTCTGGAAACACCATATATTTT. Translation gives CASSESRLRDSGNTIYF.

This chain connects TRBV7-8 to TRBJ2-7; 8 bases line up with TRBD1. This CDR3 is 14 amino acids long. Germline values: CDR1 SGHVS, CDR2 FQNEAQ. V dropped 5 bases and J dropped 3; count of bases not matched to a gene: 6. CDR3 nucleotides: TGTGCCAGCAGCCAGAAGGGACAGGACTACGAGCAGTACTTC. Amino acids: CASSQKGQDYEQYF.

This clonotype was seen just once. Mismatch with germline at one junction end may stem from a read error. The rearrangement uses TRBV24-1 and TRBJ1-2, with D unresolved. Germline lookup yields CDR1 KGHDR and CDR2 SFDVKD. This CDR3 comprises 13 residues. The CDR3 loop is CAASDFSGGGYTF. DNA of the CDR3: TGCGCCGCCAGTGATTTTAGCGGTGGAGGCTACACCTTC.

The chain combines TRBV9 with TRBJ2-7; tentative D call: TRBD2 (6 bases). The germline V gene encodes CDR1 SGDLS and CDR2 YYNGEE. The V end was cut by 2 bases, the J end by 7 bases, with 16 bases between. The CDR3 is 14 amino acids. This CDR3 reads CASSVGDSGGEQYF. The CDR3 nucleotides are TGTGCCAGCAGCGTGGGGGATAGCGGCGGGGAGCAGTACTTC. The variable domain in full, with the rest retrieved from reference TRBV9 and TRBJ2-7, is DSGVTQTPKHLITATGQRVTLRCSPRSGDLSVYWYQQSLDQGLQFLIQYYNGEERAKGNILERFSAQQFPDLHSELNLSSLELGDSALYFCASSVGDSGGEQYFGPGTRLTVT.

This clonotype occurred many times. The CDR3 reads CAIATQKAFGGYTF. DNA for the CDR3: TGTGCCATCGCTACCCAGAAAGCATTTGGTGGCTACACCTTC. The chain employs TRBV10-3 and TRBJ1-2; D gene ambiguous. The CDR3 spans 14 residues. The V and J ends lost 8 bases and 7 bases respectively, with 20 bases between them. Germline CDR1 and CDR2: ENHRY and SYGVKD.

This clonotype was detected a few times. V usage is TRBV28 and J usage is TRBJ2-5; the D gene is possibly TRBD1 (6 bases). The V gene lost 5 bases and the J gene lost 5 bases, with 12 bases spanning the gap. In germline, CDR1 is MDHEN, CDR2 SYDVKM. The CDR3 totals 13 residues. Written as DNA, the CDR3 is TGTGCCAGCAGTCCTGGACAGACGGAGACCCAGTACTTC. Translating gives CASSPGQTETQYF.

CDR3 region: CSSQGSLTEAFF. The DNA for the CDR3 is TGCAGCTCCCAAGGGAGTTTGACTGAAGCTTTCTTT. This sequence joins TRBV29-1 and TRBJ1-1, with D uncertain. The length of the CDR3 is 12 residues. Germline V gene lookup returns CDR1 SQVTM and CDR2 ANQGSEA. V was shortened by 8 bases and J by 5 bases, with 15 bases between the two germline ends.

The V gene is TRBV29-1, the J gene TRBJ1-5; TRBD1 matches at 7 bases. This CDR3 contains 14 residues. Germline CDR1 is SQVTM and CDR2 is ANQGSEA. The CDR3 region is CNVTLGTDYQPQHF. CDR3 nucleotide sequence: TGCAACGTGACCCTGGGGACAGATTATCAGCCCCAGCATTTT.

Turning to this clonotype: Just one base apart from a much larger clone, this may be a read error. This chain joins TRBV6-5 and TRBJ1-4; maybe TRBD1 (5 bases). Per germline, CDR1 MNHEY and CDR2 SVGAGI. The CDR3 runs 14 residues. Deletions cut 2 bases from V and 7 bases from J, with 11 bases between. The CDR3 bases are TGTGCCAGCAGTTACGGGGGAGACCCTGAAAAACTGTTTTTT. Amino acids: CASSYGGDPEKLFF.

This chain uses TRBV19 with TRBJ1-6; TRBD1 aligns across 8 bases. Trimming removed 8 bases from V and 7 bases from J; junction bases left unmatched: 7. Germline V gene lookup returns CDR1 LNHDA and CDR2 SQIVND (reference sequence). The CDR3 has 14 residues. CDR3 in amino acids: CASQGAGSNSPLHF. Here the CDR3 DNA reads TGTGCCAGTCAGGGGGCCGGGTCGAATTCACCCCTCCACTTT. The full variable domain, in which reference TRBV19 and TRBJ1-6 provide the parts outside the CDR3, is DGGITQSPKYLFRKEGQNVTLSCEQNLNHDAMYWYRQDPGQGLRLIYYSQIVNDFQKGDIAEGYSVSREKKESFPLTVTSAQKNPTAFYLCASQGAGSNSPLHFGNGTRLTVT.

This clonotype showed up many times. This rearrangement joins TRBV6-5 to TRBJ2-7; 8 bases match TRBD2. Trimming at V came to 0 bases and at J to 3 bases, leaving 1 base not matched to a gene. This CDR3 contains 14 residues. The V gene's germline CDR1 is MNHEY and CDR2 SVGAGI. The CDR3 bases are TGTGCCAGCAGTTACTCTAGCGGGAACTACGAGCAGTACTTC. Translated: CASSYSSGNYEQYF.

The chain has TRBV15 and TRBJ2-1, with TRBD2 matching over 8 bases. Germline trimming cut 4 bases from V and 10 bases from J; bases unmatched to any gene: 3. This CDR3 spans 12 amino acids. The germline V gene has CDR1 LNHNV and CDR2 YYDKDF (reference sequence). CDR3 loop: CATSNGLAEQFF. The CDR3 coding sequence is TGTGCCACCAGCAACGGACTAGCCGAGCAGTTCTTC.

The DNA of the CDR3 is TGTGCCAGCAGTGGGGGGGGACAGGGGGCGGACACCATATATTTT. It translates to CASSGGGQGADTIYF. The chain joins TRBV6-1 to TRBJ1-3; TRBD1 matches 12 bases. CDR3 size: 15 residues. CDR1 and CDR2 (germline): MNHNS, SASEGT. The trim removed 4 bases at V and 8 bases at J, leaving 6 bases unmatched.

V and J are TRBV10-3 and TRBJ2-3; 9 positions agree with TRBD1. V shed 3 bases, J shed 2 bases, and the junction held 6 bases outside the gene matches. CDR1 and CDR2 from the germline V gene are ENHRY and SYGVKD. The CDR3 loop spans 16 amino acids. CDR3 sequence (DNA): TGTGCCATCAGTGATAGGACAGGGGTTGCCACAGATACGCAGTATTTT. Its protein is CAISDRTGVATDTQYF.

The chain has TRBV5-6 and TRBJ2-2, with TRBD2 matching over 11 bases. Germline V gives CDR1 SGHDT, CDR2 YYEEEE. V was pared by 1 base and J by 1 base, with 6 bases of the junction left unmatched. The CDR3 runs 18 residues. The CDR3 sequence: CASSLLAGGPRNTGELFF. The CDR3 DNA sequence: TGTGCCAGCAGCTTGTTAGCGGGAGGGCCGAGGAACACCGGGGAGCTGTTTTTT.

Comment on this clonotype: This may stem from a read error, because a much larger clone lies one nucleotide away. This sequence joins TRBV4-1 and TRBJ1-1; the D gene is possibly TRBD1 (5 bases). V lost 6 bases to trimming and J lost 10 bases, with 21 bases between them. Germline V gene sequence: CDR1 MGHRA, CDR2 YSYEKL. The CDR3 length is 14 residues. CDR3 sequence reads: CASRQQEMERRAFF. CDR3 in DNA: TGCGCCAGCAGACAACAGGAGATGGAGCGACGAGCTTTCTTT.

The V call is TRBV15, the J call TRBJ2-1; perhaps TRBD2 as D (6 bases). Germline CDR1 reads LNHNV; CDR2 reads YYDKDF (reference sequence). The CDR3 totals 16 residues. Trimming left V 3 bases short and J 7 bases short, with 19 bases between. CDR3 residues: CATSSTELRGANEQFF. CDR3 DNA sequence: TGTGCCACCAGCAGCACCGAATTGCGGGGAGCAAATGAGCAGTTCTTC.

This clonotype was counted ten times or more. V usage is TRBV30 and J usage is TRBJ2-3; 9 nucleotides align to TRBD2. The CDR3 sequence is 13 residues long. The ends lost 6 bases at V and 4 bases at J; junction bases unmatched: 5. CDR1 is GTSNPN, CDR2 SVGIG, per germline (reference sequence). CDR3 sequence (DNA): TGTGCCTGTATTAGCGGGAGCGCAGATACGCAGTATTTT. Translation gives CACISGSADTQYF.

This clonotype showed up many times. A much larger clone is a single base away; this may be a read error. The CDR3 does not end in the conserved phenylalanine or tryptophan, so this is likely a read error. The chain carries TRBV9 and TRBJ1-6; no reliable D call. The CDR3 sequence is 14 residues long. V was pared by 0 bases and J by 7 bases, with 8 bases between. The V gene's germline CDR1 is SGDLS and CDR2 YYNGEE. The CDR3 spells CASSVVAANSPLHL. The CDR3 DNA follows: TGTGCCAGCAGCGTAGTAGCTGCCAATTCACCCCTCCACCTT.

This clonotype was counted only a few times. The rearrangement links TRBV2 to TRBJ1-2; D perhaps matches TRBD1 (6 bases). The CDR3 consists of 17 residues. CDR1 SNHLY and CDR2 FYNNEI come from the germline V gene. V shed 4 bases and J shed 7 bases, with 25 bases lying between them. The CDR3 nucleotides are TGTGCCAGCAGTGGCTGGGATACAGGGCCGTTTACGCGTGGCTACACCTTC. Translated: CASSGWDTGPFTRGYTF.

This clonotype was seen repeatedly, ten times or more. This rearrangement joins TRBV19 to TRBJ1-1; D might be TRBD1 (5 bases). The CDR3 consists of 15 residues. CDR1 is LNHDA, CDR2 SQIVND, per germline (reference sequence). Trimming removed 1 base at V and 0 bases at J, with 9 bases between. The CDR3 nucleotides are TGTGCCAGTAGTATAGGGAGAGGGGTGAACACTGAAGCTTTCTTT. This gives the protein CASSIGRGVNTEAFF.

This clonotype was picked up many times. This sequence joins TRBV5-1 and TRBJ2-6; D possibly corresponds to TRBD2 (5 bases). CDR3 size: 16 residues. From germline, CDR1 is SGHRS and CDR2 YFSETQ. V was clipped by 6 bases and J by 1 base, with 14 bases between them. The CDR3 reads CASKPFSASGANVLTF. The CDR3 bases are TGCGCCAGCAAACCTTTTAGCGCTTCTGGGGCCAACGTCCTGACTTTC.

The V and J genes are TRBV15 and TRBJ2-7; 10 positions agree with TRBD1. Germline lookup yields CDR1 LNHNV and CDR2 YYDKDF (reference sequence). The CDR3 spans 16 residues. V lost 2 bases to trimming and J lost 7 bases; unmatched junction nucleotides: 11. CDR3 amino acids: CATSRPPGTGVMEQYF. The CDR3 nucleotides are TGTGCCACCAGCAGACCACCCGGGACAGGGGTTATGGAGCAGTACTTC.

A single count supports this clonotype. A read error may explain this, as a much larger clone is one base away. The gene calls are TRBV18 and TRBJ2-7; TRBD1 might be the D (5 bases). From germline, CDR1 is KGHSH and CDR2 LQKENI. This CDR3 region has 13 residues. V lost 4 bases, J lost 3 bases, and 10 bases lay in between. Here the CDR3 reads CASSQGPDYEQYF. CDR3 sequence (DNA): TGTGCCAGCTCACAGGGGCCCGACTACGAGCAGTACTTC.

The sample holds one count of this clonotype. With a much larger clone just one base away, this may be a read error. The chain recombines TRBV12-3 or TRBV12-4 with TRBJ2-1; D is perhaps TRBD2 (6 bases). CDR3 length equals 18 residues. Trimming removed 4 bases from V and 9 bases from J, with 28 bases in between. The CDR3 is CASSSARGTERSRVEQFF. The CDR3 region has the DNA TGTGCCAGCAGTTCAGCCAGAGGGACTGAGCGATCTCGGGTTGAGCAGTTCTTC.

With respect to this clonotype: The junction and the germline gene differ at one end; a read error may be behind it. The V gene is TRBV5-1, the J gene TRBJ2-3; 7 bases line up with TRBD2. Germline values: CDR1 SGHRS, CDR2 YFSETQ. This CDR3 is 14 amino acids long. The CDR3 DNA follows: TGCGCCACCAGCGGGGTATCCCCCTGGGATACGCAGTATTTT. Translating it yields CATSGVSPWDTQYF.